Below, 3 T cell receptor beta chains from the same sample are listed, as sequenced in a study of T cells in narcolepsy. This table comes from immunoSEQ multiplex PCR, and its TCRdb copy is limited to in-frame clones, with some not included. Of over 25,000 clones listed, more than 65% were seen once; the top ten hold 1% to 1.4%. Sequencing was carried out using memory (CD45RA-) CD4+ T cells from blood. The receptors stem from a human donor in good health.

The chain has TRBV13 and TRBJ2-1; TRBD2 matches 9 bases. J gave up 9 bases and V 4 bases, and 16 bases lay outside the gene matches. The CDR3 length is 17 residues. Per the germline V gene, CDR1 is PRHDT and CDR2 is FYEKMQ (reference sequence). CDR3 in DNA: TGTGCCAGCAGCTCAAATGTAGCGGGAGAAAGTTTAGGTGAGCAGTTCTTC. This encodes CASSSNVAGESLGEQFF.

The rearrangement joins TRBV27 to TRBJ1-6, with a possible D match to TRBD1 (5 bases). V dropped 7 bases and J dropped 7 bases, with 8 bases sitting between them. The CDR3 sequence is 12 residues long. Germline assignment: CDR1 MNHEY and CDR2 SMNVEV (reference sequence). The CDR3 sequence is CASMTANSPLHF. The DNA of the CDR3 is TGTGCCAGCATGACAGCCAATTCACCCCTCCACTTT.

The chain carries TRBV30 and TRBJ2-3, with a weak D call TRBD2 (5 bases). V was clipped by 4 bases and J by 0 bases, with 11 bases between them. The CDR3 loop spans 14 amino acids. Per germline, CDR1 GTSNPN and CDR2 SVGIG (reference sequence). This CDR3 is CAWKRGGSTDTQYF. For the CDR3, the DNA is TGTGCCTGGAAACGTGGCGGGAGCACAGATACGCAGTATTTT.